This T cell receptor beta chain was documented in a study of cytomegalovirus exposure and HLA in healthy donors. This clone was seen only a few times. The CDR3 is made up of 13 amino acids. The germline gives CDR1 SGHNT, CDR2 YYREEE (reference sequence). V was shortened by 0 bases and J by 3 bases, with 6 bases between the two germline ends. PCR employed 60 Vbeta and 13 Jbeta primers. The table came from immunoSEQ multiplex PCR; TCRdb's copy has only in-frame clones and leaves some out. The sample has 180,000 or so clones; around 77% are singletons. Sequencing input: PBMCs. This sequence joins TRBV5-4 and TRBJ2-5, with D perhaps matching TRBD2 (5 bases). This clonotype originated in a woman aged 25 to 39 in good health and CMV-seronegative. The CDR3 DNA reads TGTGCCAGCAGCTTGGGGCGGGAAGAGACCCAGTACTTC. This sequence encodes CASSLGREETQYF.